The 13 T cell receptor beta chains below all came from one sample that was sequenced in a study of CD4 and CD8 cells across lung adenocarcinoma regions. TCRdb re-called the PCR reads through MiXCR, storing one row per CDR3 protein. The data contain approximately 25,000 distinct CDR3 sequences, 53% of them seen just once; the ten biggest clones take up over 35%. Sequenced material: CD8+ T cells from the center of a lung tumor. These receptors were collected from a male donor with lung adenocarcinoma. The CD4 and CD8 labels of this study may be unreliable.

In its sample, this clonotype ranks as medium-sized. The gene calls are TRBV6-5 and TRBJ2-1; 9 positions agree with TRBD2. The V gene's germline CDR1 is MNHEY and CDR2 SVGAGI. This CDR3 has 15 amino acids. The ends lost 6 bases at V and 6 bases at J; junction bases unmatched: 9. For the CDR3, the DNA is TGTGCCAGCAGGCGGACTAGCGTGACGGGCAATGAGCAGTTCTTC. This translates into CASRRTSVTGNEQFF.

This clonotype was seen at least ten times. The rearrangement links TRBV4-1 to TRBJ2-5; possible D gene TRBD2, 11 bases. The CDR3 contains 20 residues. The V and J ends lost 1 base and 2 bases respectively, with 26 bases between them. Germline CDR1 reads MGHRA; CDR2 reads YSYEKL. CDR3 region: CASSQAGTGVTSGGQETQYF. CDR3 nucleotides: TGCGCCAGCAGCCAAGCCGGGACAGGGGTTACTAGCGGGGGTCAAGAGACCCAGTACTTC.

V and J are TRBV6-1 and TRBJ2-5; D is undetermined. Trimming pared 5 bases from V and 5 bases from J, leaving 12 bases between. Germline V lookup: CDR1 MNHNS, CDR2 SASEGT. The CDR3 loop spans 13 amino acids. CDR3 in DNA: TGTGCCAGCAGTCGGTGGGTTTCGGAGACCCAGTACTTC. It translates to CASSRWVSETQYF.

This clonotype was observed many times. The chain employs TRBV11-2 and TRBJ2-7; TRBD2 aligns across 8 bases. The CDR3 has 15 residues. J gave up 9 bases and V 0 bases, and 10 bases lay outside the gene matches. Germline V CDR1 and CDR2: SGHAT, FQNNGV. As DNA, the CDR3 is TGTGCCAGCAGCTTAGAGACTAGCGCACATACGGGGCAGTACTTC. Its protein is CASSLETSAHTGQYF. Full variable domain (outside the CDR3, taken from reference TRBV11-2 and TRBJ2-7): EAGVAQSPRYKIIEKRQSVAFWCNPISGHATLYWYQQILGQGPKLLIQFQNNGVVDDSQLPKDRFSAERLKGVDSTLKIQPAKLEDSAVYLCASSLETSAHTGQYFGPGTRLTVT.

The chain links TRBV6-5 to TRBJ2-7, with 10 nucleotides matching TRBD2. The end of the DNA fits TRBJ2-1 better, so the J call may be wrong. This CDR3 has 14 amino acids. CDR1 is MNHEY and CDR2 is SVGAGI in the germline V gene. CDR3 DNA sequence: TGTGCCAGCAGTTACTTTAGCGGGAGGAATGAGCAGTTCTTC. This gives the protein CASSYFSGRNEQFF.

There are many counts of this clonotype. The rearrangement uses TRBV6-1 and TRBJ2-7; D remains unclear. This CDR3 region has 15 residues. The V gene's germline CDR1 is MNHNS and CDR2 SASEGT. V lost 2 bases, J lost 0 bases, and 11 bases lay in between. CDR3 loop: CASSEWAQSSYEQYF. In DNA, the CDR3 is TGTGCCAGCAGTGAATGGGCTCAGAGCTCCTACGAGCAGTACTTC.

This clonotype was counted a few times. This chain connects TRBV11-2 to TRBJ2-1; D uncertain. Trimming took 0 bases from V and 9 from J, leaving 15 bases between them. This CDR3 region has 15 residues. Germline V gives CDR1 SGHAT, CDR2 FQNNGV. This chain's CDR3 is CASSLEPAPQTEQFF. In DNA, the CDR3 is TGTGCCAGCAGCTTAGAACCCGCACCGCAAACTGAGCAGTTCTTC.

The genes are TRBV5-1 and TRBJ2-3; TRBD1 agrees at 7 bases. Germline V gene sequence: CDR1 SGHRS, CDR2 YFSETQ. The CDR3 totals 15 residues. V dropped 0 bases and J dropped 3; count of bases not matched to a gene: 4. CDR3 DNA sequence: TGCGCCAGCAGCTTGGTTGGACAGGAAACAGATACGCAGTATTTT. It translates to CASSLVGQETDTQYF.

The CDR3 protein is CASGGLAGRGDTQYF. CDR3 coding DNA: TGTGCCTCAGGGGGACTAGCGGGACGTGGAGATACGCAGTATTTT. This rearrangement joins TRBV10-3 to TRBJ2-3; 13 nucleotides match TRBD2. This CDR3 comprises 15 residues. Germline CDR1 is ENHRY and CDR2 is SYGVKD. V shed 11 bases, J shed 5 bases, and the junction held 10 bases outside the gene matches.

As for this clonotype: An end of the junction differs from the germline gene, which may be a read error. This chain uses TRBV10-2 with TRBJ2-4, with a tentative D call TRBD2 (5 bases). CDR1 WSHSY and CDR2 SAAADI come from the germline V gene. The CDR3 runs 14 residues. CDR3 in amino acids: CAGSVFCDQKIQYF. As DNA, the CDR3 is TGCGCGGGGAGCGTGTTCTGTGACCAAAAGATTCAGTACTTC.

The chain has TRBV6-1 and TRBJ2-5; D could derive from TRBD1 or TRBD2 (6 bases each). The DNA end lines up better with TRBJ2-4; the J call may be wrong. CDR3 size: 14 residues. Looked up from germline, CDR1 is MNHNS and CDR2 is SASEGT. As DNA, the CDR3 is TGTGCCGGCATCGGGGGCGGTGACCAAAACATTCAGTACTTC. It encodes CAGIGGGDQNIQYF.

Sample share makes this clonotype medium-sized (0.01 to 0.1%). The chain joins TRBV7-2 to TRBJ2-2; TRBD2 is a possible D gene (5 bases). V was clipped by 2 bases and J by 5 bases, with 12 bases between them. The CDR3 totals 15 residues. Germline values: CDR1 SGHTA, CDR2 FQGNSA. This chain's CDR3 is CASSLFGRRTGELFF. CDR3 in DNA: TGTGCCAGCAGCTTATTTGGGAGACGGACCGGGGAGCTGTTTTTT.

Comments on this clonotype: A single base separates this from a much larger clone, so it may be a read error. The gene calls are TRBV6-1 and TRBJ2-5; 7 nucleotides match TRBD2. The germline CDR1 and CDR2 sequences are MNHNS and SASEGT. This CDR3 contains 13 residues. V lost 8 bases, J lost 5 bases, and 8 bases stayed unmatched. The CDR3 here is CASGQAGTETQYF. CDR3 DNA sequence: TGTGCCAGCGGACAAGCGGGAACTGAGACCCAGTACTTC.